What follows are 9 T cell receptor beta chains derived from one specimen sequenced in a study of blood T cell repertoires in COVID-19. Method: immunoSEQ multiplex PCR; TCRdb's copy keeps in-frame clones and lacks some. The sample carries more than 80,000 clones, less than 85% recorded once. The sequenced sample was peripheral blood. Receptors were obtained from a woman aged 60-70 years with acute or convalescent COVID-19.

This clone occurred once. The genes are TRBV2 and TRBJ2-4; D may be TRBD1 (6 bases). The CDR3 has 15 amino acids. V gave up 3 bases and J gave up 7 bases, with 16 bases separating them. Germline CDR1 reads SNHLY; CDR2 reads FYNNEI. CDR3 sequence: CASSEGTRVGNIQYF. CDR3 nucleotide sequence: TGTGCCAGCAGTGAGGGGACACGGGTGGGGAACATTCAGTACTTC. The entire variable domain, with the rest obtained from reference TRBV2 and TRBJ2-4, is as follows: EPEVTQTPSHQVTQMGQEVILRCVPISNHLYFYWYRQILGQKVEFLVSFYNNEISEKSEIFDDQFSVERPDGSNFTLKIRSTKLEDSAMYFCASSEGTRVGNIQYFGAGTRLSVL.

This clone was observed a single time. The V gene is TRBV7-9, the J gene TRBJ1-2, with D unresolved. The CDR3 spans 13 residues. Trimming removed 5 bases at V and 0 bases at J, with 7 bases between. CDR1 is SEHNR and CDR2 is FQNEAQ in the germline V gene (reference sequence). DNA of the CDR3: TGTGCCAGCAGCCAACAGACTAACTATGGCTACACCTTC. Amino acids: CASSQQTNYGYTF.

This clone appeared a single time. V and J are TRBV5-1 and TRBJ2-1; 9 bases agree with TRBD2. Germline lookup yields CDR1 SGHRS and CDR2 YFSETQ. The CDR3 is made up of 16 amino acids. Trimming at V came to 0 bases and at J to 6 bases, leaving 7 bases not matched to a gene. The CDR3 spells CASSLGGSGRANEQFF. The CDR3 coding sequence is TGCGCCAGCAGCTTGGGAGGTAGCGGGAGAGCCAATGAGCAGTTCTTC.

This chain's CDR3 is CASSQDGSGKPLHF. The CDR3 region has the DNA TGTGCCAGCAGCCAAGATGGATCGGGGAAACCCCTCCACTTT. The chain recombines TRBV3-1 (or the pseudogene TRBV3-2) with TRBJ1-6; no firm D call. CDR1 is LGHDT, CDR2 YNNKEL, per germline (reference sequence). Trimming removed 0 bases from V and 12 bases from J, with 12 bases in between. CDR3 length equals 14 residues.

J is TRBJ2-1 and V is TRBV5-8, with 8 bases aligning to TRBD1. The CDR3 has 15 residues. Germline CDR1 reads SGHTS; CDR2 reads YDEGEE. V was clipped by 6 bases and J by 6 bases; unmatched bases: 11. CDR3: CASKLRGRAGNEQFF. The DNA for the CDR3 is TGTGCCAGCAAGCTCAGGGGGCGCGCGGGCAATGAGCAGTTCTTC.

The CDR3 DNA reads TGTGCCTGGAGTCCCCCGGGTGGGAGTCAGCCCCAGCATTTT. Its translation: CAWSPPGGSQPQHF. V gene TRBV30 combines with J gene TRBJ1-5; D unclear. Germline lookup yields CDR1 GTSNPN and CDR2 SVGIG (reference sequence). The CDR3 is made up of 14 amino acids. Deletions cut 2 bases from V and 6 bases from J, with 14 bases between. The variable domain in full, with the rest retrieved from reference TRBV30 and TRBJ1-5, is SQTIHQWPATLVQPVGSPLSLECTVEGTSNPNLYWYRQAAGRGLQLLFYSVGIGQISSEVPQNLSASRPQDRQFILSSKKLLLSDSGFYLCAWSPPGGSQPQHFGDGTRLSIL.

The rearrangement links TRBV5-1 to TRBJ1-2; a weak D match, TRBD1 (6 bases). The germline CDR1 and CDR2 sequences are SGHRS and YFSETQ. There are 14 residues in the CDR3. V gave up 4 bases and J gave up 4 bases, with 14 bases separating them. CDR3 protein: CASSPRTASYGYTF. In nucleotides, the CDR3 is TGCGCCAGCAGCCCCCGGACAGCCAGCTATGGCTACACCTTC.

This clone appeared a single time. The chain links TRBV19 to TRBJ2-2; D is possibly TRBD2 (6 bases). CDR1 is LNHDA, CDR2 SQIVND, per germline (reference sequence). CDR3 length: 16 amino acids. Trimming cost V 2 bases and J 2 bases, with 12 bases left between them. The CDR3 DNA sequence: TGTGCCAGTAGTATATTACTAGCCACAAACACCGGGGAGCTGTTTTTT. Protein product: CASSILLATNTGELFF.

On this clone itself: The junction departs from the called germline gene at one end, perhaps through a read error. The genes are TRBV19 and TRBJ2-7; TRBD2 matches 10 bases. The CDR3 is 15 amino acids. Germline CDR1 is LNHDA and CDR2 is SQIVND (reference sequence). CDR3 coding DNA: TGTGCCAGTAGCATAGGACTAGCGGTACCCTTTCAGCAGTACTTC. Its translation is CASSIGLAVPFQQYF. Together with reference TRBV19 and TRBJ2-7, the CDR3 gives the full variable domain: DGGITQSPKYLFRKEGQNVTLSCEQNLNHDAMYWYRQDPGQGLRLIYYSQIVNDFQKGDIAEGYSVSREKKESFPLTVTSAQKNPTAFYLCASSIGLAVPFQQYFGPGTRLTVT.